Shown below are 24 T cell receptor beta chains from a single sample sequenced in a study of blood T cells in healthy people across ages. The use of a sample-barcoded 5' primer and a J-beta primer mix characterized a second PCR of 7 to 11 cycles. MiXCR, applied by TCRdb to the 5' RACE reads, yields one record per CDR3 protein. The sample includes around 700,000 distinct CDR3 sequences, approximately 25% of them seen just once. These records were also assigned to another study, of T cells of mothers and their children.

Material for sequencing was blood. These receptors originate from a boy aged 10-17 years in good health.

This chain uses TRBV7-6 with TRBJ2-5; 9 nucleotides agree with TRBD1. This CDR3 has 16 amino acids. CDR1 is SGHVS, CDR2 FNYEAQ, per germline. The V segment lost 4 bases and the J segment 5 bases; nucleotides outside the gene matches: 11. CDR3 DNA sequence: TGTGCCAGCAGCTCGGGACAGGGCAGCCGAGATGAGACCCAGTACTTC. Amino acid sequence: CASSSGQGSRDETQYF.

V gene TRBV7-2 combines with J gene TRBJ2-5, with D perhaps matching TRBD1 or TRBD2 (5 bases each). The V end lost 5 bases, the J end lost 4 bases, and 23 bases lay between the germline ends. This CDR3 is 17 amino acids long. CDR1 SGHTA and CDR2 FQGNSA come from the germline V gene. CDR3: CASSTTWGRKSRETQYF. DNA for the CDR3: TGTGCCAGCAGCACTACGTGGGGGAGAAAGAGCAGAGAGACCCAGTACTTC. The full variable domain, rest sourced from reference TRBV7-2 and TRBJ2-5, is GAGVSQSPSNKVTEKGKDVELRCDPISGHTALYWYRQSLGQGLEFLIYFQGNSAPDKSGLPSDRFSAERTGGSVSTLTIQRTQQEDSAVYLCASSTTWGRKSRETQYFGPGTRLLVL.

This chain uses TRBV18 with TRBJ2-5; D unresolved. Germline values: CDR1 KGHSH, CDR2 LQKENI. V shed 2 bases and J shed 11 bases, with 12 bases lying between them. The CDR3 extends over 12 amino acids. CDR3 bases: TGTGCCAGCTCACCAGGGTCCGTTGAGCAGTACTTC. Residues: CASSPGSVEQYF.

This clonotype was seen only a few times. The chain combines TRBV29-1 with TRBJ2-1; D is possibly TRBD2 (6 bases). The J call could be wrong; TRBJ2-7 is a better fit for the DNA end. The germline CDR1 and CDR2 sequences are SQVTM and ANQGSEA. The CDR3 has 14 residues. CDR3 in amino acids: CSVYGAGIGYEQYF. The CDR3 region has the DNA TGCAGCGTTTATGGGGCGGGGATTGGCTACGAGCAGTACTTC.

The chain employs TRBV15 and TRBJ1-3; D is perhaps TRBD1 (5 bases). This CDR3 is 15 amino acids long. Germline values: CDR1 LNHNV, CDR2 YYDKDF (reference sequence). V dropped 5 bases and J dropped 0 bases, with 11 bases sitting between them. The CDR3 sequence is CATSFGASSGNTIYF. The CDR3 DNA reads TGTGCCACCAGCTTCGGGGCAAGCTCTGGAAACACCATATATTTT.

Only a few counts were recorded for this clonotype. This chain connects TRBV4-1 to TRBJ2-7; 9 positions match TRBD1. V gave up 6 bases and J gave up 4 bases; unmatched junction bases: 10. The V gene's germline CDR1 is MGHRA and CDR2 YSYEKL. The CDR3 runs to 15 residues. The CDR3 sequence is CASRQSGTGFYEQYF. The CDR3, as DNA: TGCGCCAGCAGACAATCCGGGACAGGGTTTTACGAGCAGTACTTC.

This clonotype was detected a few times. The chain is built from TRBV7-9 and TRBJ1-1, with no clear D. Trimming pared 4 bases from V and 1 base from J, leaving 7 bases between. This CDR3 region has 13 residues. CDR1 SEHNR and CDR2 FQNEAQ come from the germline V gene (reference sequence). The CDR3 nucleotides are TGTGCCAGCAGCTCCAGCTCGAACACTGAAGCTTTCTTT. It specifies CASSSSSNTEAFF.

This clonotype was seen many times. The chain links TRBV7-3 to TRBJ2-5, with 7 nucleotides matching TRBD2. The CDR3 runs 15 residues. The germline CDR1 and CDR2 sequences are SGHTA and FQGTGA. J was trimmed by 1 base and V by 1 base; bases with no gene match: 3. This chain's CDR3 is CASSLMGGVQETQYF. The DNA of the CDR3 is TGTGCCAGCAGCTTAATGGGGGGGGTCCAAGAGACCCAGTACTTC.

The genes are TRBV29-1 and TRBJ1-2, with D perhaps matching TRBD1 (6 bases). CDR3 length: 13 amino acids. The V and J ends lost 7 bases and 6 bases respectively, with 18 bases between them. Germline V gene sequence: CDR1 SQVTM, CDR2 ANQGSEA. The CDR3 loop reads CSAPSGGGNGYTF. CDR3 nucleotides: TGCAGCGCCCCGAGTGGGGGGGGCAATGGCTACACCTTC.

The chain couples TRBV6-5 to TRBJ2-5; D is perhaps TRBD2 (6 bases). The end of the DNA is better explained by TRBJ2-1, so the J call may be wrong. The CDR3 sequence is 14 residues long. The V gene's germline CDR1 is MNHEY and CDR2 SVGAGI. CDR3 loop: CASSYSTVGGEQFF. CDR3 sequence (DNA): TGTGCCAGCAGTTACTCGACTGTGGGGGGTGAGCAGTTCTTC.

This clonotype was seen many times. The V call is TRBV20-1, the J call TRBJ2-5, with TRBD2 matching over 10 bases. The J call could be wrong; TRBJ2-7 is a better fit for the DNA end. The germline V gene has CDR1 DFQATT and CDR2 SNEGSKA (reference sequence). This CDR3 has 14 residues. Here the CDR3 DNA reads TGCAGTGCTAGACTAGCGGGAGTAGTCTACGAGCAGTACTTC. It is translated as CSARLAGVVYEQYF.

This chain uses TRBV5-1 with TRBJ2-5, with a possible D match to TRBD2 (6 bases). The J call could be wrong; TRBJ2-1 is a better fit for the DNA end. The CDR3 length is 14 residues. From germline, CDR1 is SGHRS and CDR2 YFSETQ. The CDR3 reads CASRKTSSYNEQFF. CDR3 DNA: TGCGCCAGCAGGAAAACTAGCTCGTACAATGAGCAGTTCTTC.

The chain recombines TRBV29-1 with TRBJ2-5; 9 nucleotides line up with TRBD2. The J call could be wrong; TRBJ2-7 is a better fit for the DNA end. The CDR3 runs 17 residues. Looked up from germline, CDR1 is SQVTM and CDR2 is ANQGSEA. The CDR3 protein is CSVAGTSRGANFYEQYF. The CDR3 DNA follows: TGCAGCGTCGCCGGGACTAGCAGGGGGGCGAATTTTTACGAGCAGTACTTC.

V usage is TRBV28 and J usage is TRBJ2-6; D unresolved. Germline CDR1 reads MDHEN; CDR2 reads SYDVKM. The CDR3 loop spans 14 amino acids. Trimming left V 4 bases short and J 3 bases short, with 7 bases between. This CDR3 reads CASSSKGGANVLTF. The DNA of the CDR3 is TGTGCCAGCAGTTCCAAAGGTGGGGCCAACGTCCTGACTTTC.

V usage is TRBV3-1 and J usage is TRBJ1-1; D gene ambiguous. Trimming removed 3 bases at V and 2 bases at J, with 13 bases between. Germline V gene lookup returns CDR1 LGHDT and CDR2 YNNKEL (reference sequence). The CDR3 consists of 15 residues. In nucleotides, the CDR3 is TGTGCCAGCAGCCAGGATCAAACGGGAAACACTGAAGCTTTCTTT. Residues: CASSQDQTGNTEAFF. Together with reference TRBV3-1 and TRBJ1-1, the CDR3 gives the full variable domain: DTAVSQTPKYLVTQMGNDKSIKCEQNLGHDTMYWYKQDSKKFLKIMFSYNNKELIINETVPNRFSPKSPDKAHLNLHINSLELGDSAVYFCASSQDQTGNTEAFFGQGTRLTVV.

The chain recombines TRBV20-1 with TRBJ2-4, with D possibly being TRBD2 (5 bases). This CDR3 comprises 13 residues. The ends were cut back, 6 bases at V and 8 bases at J, with 17 bases in the middle. The germline V gene encodes CDR1 DFQATT and CDR2 SNEGSKA (reference sequence). CDR3 loop: CSAWHGIRDIQYF. CDR3 nucleotides: TGCAGTGCCTGGCACGGGATTAGGGACATTCAGTACTTC.

The chain links TRBV4-1 to TRBJ2-1; no clear D. CDR3 length equals 12 residues. The V gene's germline CDR1 is MGHRA and CDR2 YSYEKL. Trimming removed 0 bases at V and 10 bases at J, with 7 bases between. CDR3 nucleotide sequence: TGCGCCAGCAGCCAAGAGGGATGGGAGCAGTTCTTC. Protein sequence: CASSQEGWEQFF.

This clonotype has just a few counts. V and J are TRBV6-5 and TRBJ1-4; D unresolved. Germline CDR1 and CDR2: MNHEY and SVGAGI. The CDR3 totals 14 residues. V lost 6 bases to trimming and J lost 8 bases, with 16 bases between them. The CDR3 DNA reads as TGTGCCAGCAGCCAACCCGGGTTAAACGAAAAACTGTTTTTT. Translated: CASSQPGLNEKLFF.

The rearrangement uses TRBV6-5 and TRBJ2-1; D tentatively fits TRBD1 or TRBD2 (7 bases each). V was shortened by 2 bases and J by 0 bases, with 23 bases between the two germline ends. CDR1 is MNHEY, CDR2 SVGAGI, per germline. The CDR3 is 20 amino acids. The DNA for the CDR3 is TGTGCCAGCAGTTACCGCCCAGGGGGGGATGCGGGAGTCTCCTACAATGAGCAGTTCTTC. Its protein is CASSYRPGGDAGVSYNEQFF.

The chain combines TRBV29-1 with TRBJ2-5; the D is unclear. V lost 4 bases and J 0 bases, leaving 9 bases between the germline ends. Germline CDR1 is SQVTM and CDR2 is ANQGSEA. The CDR3 has 13 residues. The CDR3 spells CSVAYSYQETQYF. The CDR3 nucleotides read TGCAGCGTTGCATATTCGTACCAAGAGACCCAGTACTTC.

The V gene is TRBV29-1, the J gene TRBJ1-2; no definite D call. The germline V and J ends were trimmed by 7 bases and 2 bases, with 8 bases remaining between them. This CDR3 contains 11 residues. Germline assignment: CDR1 SQVTM and CDR2 ANQGSEA. Here the CDR3 reads CSDDGNYGYTF. Written as DNA, the CDR3 is TGCAGCGACGATGGGAACTATGGCTACACCTTC.

This clonotype has more than one count but fewer than ten. The chain couples TRBV6-1 to TRBJ1-2; D is ambiguous. The V end was cut by 0 bases, the J end by 4 bases, with 12 bases between. The germline gives CDR1 MNHNS, CDR2 SASEGT. There are 15 residues in the CDR3. The CDR3 protein is CASSEALETFYGYTF. As DNA, the CDR3 is TGTGCCAGCAGTGAAGCGCTGGAGACCTTCTATGGCTACACCTTC.

The rearrangement links TRBV4-2 to TRBJ2-5; D remains ambiguous. Judging by the DNA end, TRBJ2-7 fits better; the J call may be wrong. The length of the CDR3 is 14 residues. Germline CDR1 and CDR2: LGHNA and YNFKEQ. CDR3 coding DNA: TGTGCCAGCAGCCAAGAACTCCCCGACTACGAGCAGTACTTC. Translation gives CASSQELPDYEQYF.

In DNA, the CDR3 is TGTGCCAGCAGTTACTCCGGGACAGCCAACACTGAAGCTTTCTTT. As protein: CASSYSGTANTEAFF. This chain joins TRBV6-2 or TRBV6-3 and TRBJ1-1; 7 bases are shared with TRBD1. Germline-derived CDR1 and CDR2 are MNHEY and SVGEGT. Unmatched junction bases numbered 3, after V lost 0 bases and J lost 2 bases. This CDR3 is built from 15 residues.